These 2 T cell receptor beta chains came from one sample sequenced in a study of CD8 T cells in Susac syndrome. Roughly 0.45 to 1 ug RNA was reverse transcribed with random hexamers. TCRdb reprocessed the immunoSEQ multiplex PCR reads via MiXCR and lists one record per CDR3 protein. The sample has about 210,000 distinct CDR3 sequences, 95% seen once. The specimen was CD4+ T cells from PBMCs. The receptors here all came from a human donor with multiple sclerosis.

The chain recombines TRBV5-1 with TRBJ2-7, with 9 bases lining up with TRBD1. Looked up from germline, CDR1 is SGHRS and CDR2 is YFSETQ. V dropped 4 bases and J dropped 5; count of bases not matched to a gene: 13. This CDR3 is 16 amino acids long. The CDR3 sequence is CASSPPTGTGYDEQYF. The CDR3 bases are TGCGCCAGCAGCCCGCCTACCGGGACAGGGTATGACGAGCAGTACTTC.

The rearrangement links TRBV20-1 to TRBJ2-7; no definite D call. The CDR3 extends over 12 amino acids. V was shortened by 0 bases and J by 0 bases, with 3 bases between the two germline ends. CDR1 is DFQATT and CDR2 is SNEGSKA in the germline V gene (reference sequence). CDR3 sequence (DNA): TGCAGTGCTAGAGAGGGCTCCTACGAGCAGTACTTC. Its translation is CSAREGSYEQYF.